This section outlines one T cell receptor (beta chain) sequence together with its context. The antigen is not known. Trimming cost V 4 bases and J 7 bases, with 6 bases left between them. The CDR3 has 11 residues. Germline lookup yields CDR1 KGHDR and CDR2 SFDVKD. Previously, flow cytometry had revealed CD8+CD57+ cell expansion in the patients chosen for sequencing. At blood sampling, none of the patients had yet received therapy. Template material for TCR beta VDJ and CDR3 profiling consisted of genomic DNA. Via MiXCR, TCRdb re-called the reads, giving one row per CDR3 protein. The table has fewer than 200,000 distinct CDR3 sequences, around half seen once. This sample is part of a study of CD8+CD57+ T cells in acquired aplastic anemia. Study as a whole: An average of 3.2 ug of DNA was obtained from sorted CD4+ and CD8+ cells.

Whole-study results and caveats: Patients showed no significant difference from controls in CD8+ Simpson's diversity.

Sequenced sample: sorted CD4+, CD8+, or CD8+CD57+ T cells (not recorded which) from PBMCs. The V call is TRBV24-1, the J call TRBJ1-2; D unclear. The receptor was derived from a human donor with aplastic anemia. CDR3 coding DNA: TGTGCCACCAGTGACATTGGTGGCTACACCTTC. This sequence encodes CATSDIGGYTF.